This record looks at one TCR beta chain sequence and its context. What it recognizes is unknown. Amplification used 60 Vbeta primers and 13 Jbeta primers. Method: immunoSEQ multiplex PCR; TCRdb's copy keeps in-frame clones and lacks some. In the table there are around 140,000 clones, 82% of which are singletons. The donors gave bone marrow, and they were healthy. These data come from a study of cytomegalovirus exposure and HLA in healthy donors. General study results and limits: Most TCR sequences were rare, but some public TCRs occurred in many donors.

Looked up from germline, CDR1 is SGHTA and CDR2 is FQGNSA. The CDR3 contains 16 residues. Trimming left V 1 base short and J 3 bases short, with 12 bases between. This receptor was obtained from a woman in her fifties or sixties in good health and CMV-seropositive. The sample was PBMCs. The chain is built from TRBV7-2 and TRBJ2-2; D call uncertain. The CDR3 DNA is TGTGCCAGCAGCTTAGTAGCCCGGCGTGACACCGGGGAGCTGTTTTTT. It yields the protein CASSLVARRDTGELFF. Full variable domain (outside the CDR3, taken from reference TRBV7-2 and TRBJ2-2): GAGVSQSPSNKVTEKGKDVELRCDPISGHTALYWYRQSLGQGLEFLIYFQGNSAPDKSGLPSDRFSAERTGGSVSTLTIQRTQQEDSAVYLCASSLVARRDTGELFFGEGSRLTVL.